Following are 19 T cell receptor beta chains from one sample sequenced in a study of blood T cell repertoires in COVID-19. Clones were read by immunoSEQ multiplex PCR, and TCRdb kept only the in-frame ones, dropping some. Here the sample spans about 190,000 clones, roughly 81% being singletons. Sequencing input: peripheral blood. The receptor set was obtained from a woman older than 75 with COVID-19, enrolled during active disease.

This chain uses TRBV2 with TRBJ1-6; D is possibly TRBD1 (6 bases). The CDR3 is made up of 16 amino acids. Germline values: CDR1 SNHLY, CDR2 FYNNEI. Between the trimmed V and J ends, which lost 3 bases and 7 bases, there was a span of 16 bases. CDR3 DNA: TGTGCCAGCAGTGACCTTACAGGGCATAGAAATTCACCCCTCCACTTT. Protein product: CASSDLTGHRNSPLHF.

The chain couples TRBV10-1 to TRBJ1-2, with D possibly matching TRBD1 (6 bases). Looked up from germline, CDR1 is WNHNN and CDR2 is SYGVQD (reference sequence). The germline V and J ends were trimmed by 3 bases and 3 bases, with 17 bases remaining between them. The CDR3 runs to 16 residues. The CDR3 DNA is TGCGCCAGCAGTGACACAGGGAGTAAGAGGGACTATGGCTACACCTTC. This sequence encodes CASSDTGSKRDYGYTF.

The rearrangement joins TRBV27 to TRBJ2-1; maybe TRBD2 (6 bases). CDR3 length: 18 residues. CDR1 is MNHEY and CDR2 is SMNVEV in the germline V gene (reference sequence). V lost 3 bases to trimming and J lost 0 bases, with 18 bases between them. CDR3 DNA sequence: TGTGCCAGCAGTTTTAAAGCCATAAGGGAGGTCTCCTACAATGAGCAGTTCTTC. This sequence encodes CASSFKAIREVSYNEQFF.

V and J are TRBV19 and TRBJ1-2, with D possibly matching TRBD1 (5 bases). This CDR3 contains 15 residues. The germline CDR1 and CDR2 sequences are LNHDA and SQIVND (reference sequence). V lost 1 base and J lost 3, with 12 bases in between. CDR3 region: CASSIGDRHDYGYTF. The CDR3, as DNA: TGTGCCAGTAGTATAGGCGACAGACACGACTATGGCTACACCTTC.

This clone was observed a few times. The genes are TRBV7-8 and TRBJ1-6; 8 bases are shared with TRBD1. The CDR3 extends over 15 amino acids. V shed 2 bases and J 10 bases; nucleotides not matched to a gene: 7. Per the germline V gene, CDR1 is SGHVS and CDR2 is FQNEAQ. The DNA for the CDR3 is TGTGCCAGCAGCTTACATTCTCAGGGGGCATCACCCCTCCACTTT. This gives the protein CASSLHSQGASPLHF.

The chain uses TRBV5-4 and TRBJ2-3, with D perhaps TRBD1 (6 bases). Trimming removed 2 bases from V and 7 bases from J, with 11 bases in between. Germline values: CDR1 SGHNT, CDR2 YYREEE (reference sequence). CDR3 length: 13 amino acids. CDR3 DNA sequence: TGTGCCAGCAGCTTACAACAGGGAAATACGCAGTATTTT. This sequence encodes CASSLQQGNTQYF.

The chain carries TRBV27 and TRBJ1-2; 10 positions agree with TRBD1. This CDR3 contains 15 residues. CDR1 is MNHEY, CDR2 SMNVEV, per germline (reference sequence). Trimming took 5 bases from V and 8 from J; bases not matched to a gene: 11. This CDR3 reads CASSPLPDRGSGYTF. The CDR3 region has the DNA TGTGCCAGCAGTCCTCTTCCGGACAGGGGGTCGGGCTACACCTTC.

V usage is TRBV14 and J usage is TRBJ2-7; 10 bases map to TRBD1. V shed 3 bases and J 7 bases; nucleotides not matched to a gene: 9. The CDR3 length is 15 residues. Germline-derived CDR1 and CDR2 are SGHDN and FVKESK. The CDR3 region is CASSHPGQGIWEQYF. The CDR3 DNA follows: TGTGCCAGCAGCCATCCGGGACAGGGGATTTGGGAGCAGTACTTC.

The chain links TRBV24-1 to TRBJ2-5; 8 positions agree with TRBD2. This CDR3 has 14 residues. The J segment lost 5 bases and the V segment lost 7 bases, leaving 8 bases of the junction unmatched. Germline CDR1 and CDR2: KGHDR and SFDVKD. CDR3 nucleotides: TGTGCCACCAGCAACGGGGGGGCGGAGGAGACCCAGTACTTC. Translated: CATSNGGAEETQYF.

The J gene is TRBJ1-2, the V gene TRBV5-1, with D tentatively TRBD1 (5 bases). This CDR3 spans 14 amino acids. The ends were cut back, 7 bases at V and 4 bases at J, with 17 bases in the middle. Germline V gives CDR1 SGHRS, CDR2 YFSETQ. The CDR3: CASSSPGLIYGYTF. CDR3 nucleotides: TGCGCCAGCTCGTCGCCGGGACTGATCTATGGCTACACCTTC.

The gene calls are TRBV5-5 and TRBJ1-6; perhaps TRBD1 as D (6 bases). Per germline, CDR1 SGHKS and CDR2 YYEKEE (reference sequence). With 4 bases removed from V and 6 bases from J, the gap between germline ends came to 8 bases. The CDR3 length is 13 residues. The CDR3, as DNA: TGTGCCAGCAGCGGACAGCCTAATTCACCCCTCCACTTT. As protein: CASSGQPNSPLHF. The whole variable domain, remainder taken from reference TRBV5-5 and TRBJ1-6, is DAGVTQSPTHLIKTRGQQVTLRCSPISGHKSVSWYQQVLGQGPQFIFQYYEKEERGRGNFPDRFSARQFPNYSSELNVNALLLGDSALYLCASSGQPNSPLHFGNGTRLTVT.

J is TRBJ2-2 and V is TRBV28; D may be TRBD2 (6 bases). Germline V gene sequence: CDR1 MDHEN, CDR2 SYDVKM. Trimming took 10 bases from V and 2 from J, leaving 17 bases between them. The CDR3 is 15 amino acids. In nucleotides, the CDR3 is TGTGCCACCGATCGTAGCGGAATCAACACCGGGGAGCTGTTTTTT. Amino acids: CATDRSGINTGELFF.

In this sample, this clone turned up once. The V and J genes are TRBV3-1 (or the pseudogene TRBV3-2) and TRBJ1-2; no clear D gene. Trimming removed 2 bases from V and 10 bases from J, with 20 bases in between. The CDR3 runs 15 residues. Germline V CDR1 and CDR2: LGHDT, YNNKEL (reference sequence). The CDR3 loop is CASSQKDGSLLNYTF. CDR3 coding DNA: TGTGCCAGCAGCCAAAAAGACGGGTCCCTGCTGAACTACACCTTC.

V and J are TRBV28 and TRBJ1-1; D gene uncertain. The V gene lost 6 bases and the J gene lost 0 bases, with 11 bases spanning the gap. The CDR3 sequence is 14 residues long. Germline V gene data show CDR1 as MDHEN and CDR2 as SYDVKM. The CDR3 DNA sequence: TGTGCCAGCAGATGGGGAGGGATGAACACTGAAGCTTTCTTT. Residues: CASRWGGMNTEAFF.

The chain combines TRBV18 with TRBJ2-6; possibly TRBD2 for D (5 bases). Trimming took 2 bases from V and 3 from J, leaving 8 bases between them. Looked up from germline, CDR1 is KGHSH and CDR2 is LQKENI. The CDR3 length is 15 residues. The CDR3, as DNA: TGTGCCAGCTCACCAACTAGTTTTGGGGCCAACGTCCTGACTTTC. Translation: CASSPTSFGANVLTF.

The rearrangement links TRBV5-1 to TRBJ1-1; D uncertain. Germline assignment: CDR1 SGHRS and CDR2 YFSETQ. The CDR3 has 15 residues. V was clipped by 3 bases and J by 0 bases, with 12 bases between them. The CDR3 is CASSYQASMNTEAFF. CDR3 in DNA: TGCGCCAGCAGCTACCAGGCTTCGATGAACACTGAAGCTTTCTTT.

This chain connects TRBV3-1 (or the pseudogene TRBV3-2) to TRBJ1-1, with a weak D call TRBD1 (6 bases). This CDR3 region has 14 residues. V was shortened by 0 bases and J by 9 bases, with 14 bases between the two germline ends. The V gene's germline CDR1 is LGHDT and CDR2 YNNKEL (reference sequence). The CDR3 loop is CASSQDGGGGKAFF. In DNA form, the CDR3 reads TGTGCCAGCAGCCAAGATGGAGGGGGGGGAAAAGCTTTCTTT.

The chain recombines TRBV7-2 with TRBJ1-4; 7 bases agree with TRBD1. Trimming at V came to 6 bases and at J to 7 bases, leaving 8 bases not matched to a gene. CDR3 size: 14 residues. Germline CDR1 and CDR2: SGHTA and FQGNSA. The CDR3 nucleotides are TGTGCCAGCAGGAAGGCAGGGGGATTTGAAAAACTGTTTTTT. Protein: CASRKAGGFEKLFF.

This chain uses TRBV29-1 with TRBJ2-3; D perhaps matches TRBD1 (5 bases). Trimming pared 2 bases from V and 4 bases from J, leaving 16 bases between. Per the germline V gene, CDR1 is SQVTM and CDR2 is ANQGSEA. The CDR3 is 15 amino acids. This chain's CDR3 is CSVEWQGIVSDTQYF. Here the CDR3 DNA reads TGCAGCGTTGAATGGCAGGGAATTGTTTCAGATACGCAGTATTTT.